The T cell receptor beta chain under discussion was sequenced for a study of control samples from healthy donors and cancer patients. TCRdb's copy holds only in-frame clones and misses some; the assay was immunoSEQ multiplex PCR. The repertoire consists of some 410,000 clones, with more than 80% occurring once and the leading ten covering just under 6.5%. The junction had 4 bases not matched to a gene; V was cut back by 4 bases and J by 4 bases. The CDR3 is 16 residues long. The V gene's germline CDR1 is MNHNS and CDR2 SASEGT. The sequencing input was PBMCs. The clonotype comes from a man in his forties with head and neck cancer. The chain has TRBV6-1 and TRBJ2-1; 13 positions match TRBD2. The CDR3 protein is CASSAPGLAGYNEQFF. The CDR3 coding sequence is TGTGCCAGCAGTGCACCGGGACTAGCGGGGTACAATGAGCAGTTCTTC.